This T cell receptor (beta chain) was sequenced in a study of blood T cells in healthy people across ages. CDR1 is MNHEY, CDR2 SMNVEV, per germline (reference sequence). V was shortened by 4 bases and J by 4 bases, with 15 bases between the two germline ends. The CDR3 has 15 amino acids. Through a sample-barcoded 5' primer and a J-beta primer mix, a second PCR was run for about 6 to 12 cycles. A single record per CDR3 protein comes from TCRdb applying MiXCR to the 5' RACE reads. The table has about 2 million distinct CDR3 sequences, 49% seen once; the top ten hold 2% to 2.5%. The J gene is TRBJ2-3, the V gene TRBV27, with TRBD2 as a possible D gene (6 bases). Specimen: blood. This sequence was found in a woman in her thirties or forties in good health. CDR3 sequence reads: CASSSLALGSDTQYF. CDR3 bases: TGTGCCAGCAGTTCACTAGCTTTAGGGTCAGATACGCAGTATTTT.